Shown below are 9 T cell receptor beta chains from a single sample sequenced in a study of blood T cell repertoires in COVID-19. Generated by immunoSEQ multiplex PCR, the TCRdb table keeps only in-frame clones and is missing some. The table records fewer than 200,000 clones, roughly 70% of them present only once. Sequencing was carried out using peripheral blood. These receptors came from an elderly woman with acute or convalescent COVID-19.

V gene TRBV6-5 combines with J gene TRBJ2-7, with TRBD1 matching 9 bases. V lost 6 bases, J lost 7 bases, and 7 bases stayed unmatched. Looked up from germline, CDR1 is MNHEY and CDR2 is SVGAGI. The CDR3 is 13 amino acids. Here the CDR3 DNA reads TGTGCCAGCAGGGGACAGGGATGGGGGGAGCAGTACTTC. Translating it yields CASRGQGWGEQYF.

The rearrangement joins TRBV5-4 to TRBJ2-7; TRBD2 matches at 10 bases. V trimming: 3 bases; J trimming: 6 bases; junction bases outside the gene matches: 15. Germline-derived CDR1 and CDR2 are SGHNT and YYREEE (reference sequence). CDR3 length equals 17 residues. CDR3 in DNA: TGTGCCAGCAGCTCTCCCCAGAGCGGGAGGGCCGTTACCGAGCAGTACTTC. Translating gives CASSSPQSGRAVTEQYF.

The J gene is TRBJ1-2, the V gene TRBV18; perhaps TRBD1 as D (5 bases). CDR1 KGHSH and CDR2 LQKENI come from the germline V gene. The CDR3 sequence is 15 residues long. V lost 6 bases and J 4 bases, leaving 18 bases between the germline ends. The CDR3 is CASSPGLGPSYGYTF. CDR3 DNA: TGTGCCAGCTCTCCGGGACTGGGCCCATCCTATGGCTACACCTTC.

The chain recombines TRBV4-1 with TRBJ2-1, with unresolved D. Germline CDR1 reads MGHRA; CDR2 reads YSYEKL. This CDR3 has 13 residues. V lost 2 bases and J lost 6, with 8 bases in between. CDR3 nucleotides: TGCGCCAGCAGCCAATCCCCTAGCAATGAGCAGTTCTTC. It codes for CASSQSPSNEQFF.

This clone was observed once. This chain joins TRBV11-3 and TRBJ2-1; 9 positions agree with TRBD2. The CDR3 has 15 amino acids. J lost 2 bases, V lost 5 bases, and 4 bases had no gene match. Germline V gene data show CDR1 as SGHNT and CDR2 as YENEEA. CDR3 sequence (DNA): TGTGCCAGCAGCCCCGGGACTAGCCCCTACAATGAGCAGTTCTTC. It yields the protein CASSPGTSPYNEQFF.

The chain employs TRBV28 and TRBJ1-1; no clear D. The V end lost 7 bases, the J end lost 8 bases, and 11 bases lay between the germline ends. This CDR3 is 11 amino acids long. Germline lookup yields CDR1 MDHEN and CDR2 SYDVKM. CDR3 sequence reads: CASIIEREAFF. CDR3 coding DNA: TGTGCCAGCATAATAGAGAGGGAAGCTTTCTTT.

This clone was detected a few times. The chain couples TRBV14 to TRBJ2-3; 8 bases align to TRBD2. The V segment lost 5 bases and the J segment 3 bases; nucleotides outside the gene matches: 1. CDR3 length: 13 amino acids. Germline V gives CDR1 SGHDN, CDR2 FVKESK. CDR3 DNA sequence: TGTGCCAGCAGCATAGCGGGGACAGATACGCAGTATTTT. This gives the protein CASSIAGTDTQYF.

The rearrangement uses TRBV5-1 and TRBJ2-7, with 9 bases aligning to TRBD2. J was trimmed by 2 bases and V by 0 bases; bases with no gene match: 9. CDR3 length: 17 amino acids. The V gene's germline CDR1 is SGHRS and CDR2 YFSETQ. Here the CDR3 reads CASSLVASGKGTYEQYF. As DNA, the CDR3 is TGCGCCAGCAGCTTGGTGGCTAGCGGGAAGGGGACCTACGAGCAGTACTTC.

A note on this clone: The same CDR3 can be traced to other DNA sequences in this sample. This chain links TRBV2 with TRBJ2-1; TRBD2 agrees at 12 bases. Trimming took 4 bases from V and 7 from J; bases not matched to a gene: 2. The CDR3 covers 14 residues. Germline CDR1 SNHLY, CDR2 FYNNEI. In DNA form, the CDR3 reads TGTGCCAGCAGTGCCGGACTAGCGGGGAATGAGCAGTTCTTC. Translation gives CASSAGLAGNEQFF.